The clone carrying this TCR beta chain was counted only a few times. No antigen is known for it. This entry belongs to a study of T cell repertoires in cytomegalovirus infection. For the study at large: CMV epitopes, recently identified HLA-C-restricted and well-studied HLA-B-restricted, were used. Indications of both CMV infection and matching HLA type were provided by public TCR beta signatures. General study results and limits: In two of eight donors, the top clonotype was HLA-C-restricted CMV-specific. Using cumulative public TCR beta family frequency, the authors identified those who carried CMV together with the relevant HLA.

TCRdb fed the reads into MiXCR, producing one record per CDR3 protein. Here the sample spans approximately 910,000 distinct CDR3 sequences, 30% to 40% being singletons. The V end lost 0 bases, the J end lost 6 bases, and 10 bases lay between the germline ends. From germline, CDR1 is SGDLS and CDR2 YYNGEE. The CDR3 loop spans 14 amino acids. The chain employs TRBV9 and TRBJ1-5; D might be TRBD1 (6 bases). The sequence derives from a human donor in good health (CMV status not recorded). Some clones in this sample may be carry-over from other donors' samples. Specimen: cultured CD8+ T cells from PBMCs, collected from culture after CMV antigen stimulation. The CDR3 DNA sequence: TGTGCCAGCAGCGTAGGGGGGGGCGTTCAGCCCCAGCATTTT. Translation gives CASSVGGGVQPQHF.